This TCR beta chain comes out of a study of OX40 agonist ivuxolimab in advanced cancers. The data were produced by immunoSEQ multiplex PCR, yet TCRdb's version contains in-frame clones alone and is incomplete. Here the sample spans tens of thousands of clones, over 65% being singletons. Germline V lookup: CDR1 MNHEY, CDR2 SVGAGI. The J segment lost 4 bases and the V segment lost 4 bases, leaving 7 bases of the junction unmatched. The CDR3 is 15 amino acids. The sample in question was CD4+ or CD8+ T cells sorted from blood, obtained in a trial of the OX40 agonist ivuxolimab. The V gene is TRBV6-5, the J gene TRBJ1-2; 9 nucleotides agree with TRBD1. The receptor was isolated from an adult with an advanced solid tumor such as melanoma, head and neck, liver or kidney cancer. The CDR3, as DNA: TGTGCCAGCAGTTCCACCGGGACAGGGCCCTATGGCTACACCTTC. Amino acid sequence: CASSSTGTGPYGYTF.